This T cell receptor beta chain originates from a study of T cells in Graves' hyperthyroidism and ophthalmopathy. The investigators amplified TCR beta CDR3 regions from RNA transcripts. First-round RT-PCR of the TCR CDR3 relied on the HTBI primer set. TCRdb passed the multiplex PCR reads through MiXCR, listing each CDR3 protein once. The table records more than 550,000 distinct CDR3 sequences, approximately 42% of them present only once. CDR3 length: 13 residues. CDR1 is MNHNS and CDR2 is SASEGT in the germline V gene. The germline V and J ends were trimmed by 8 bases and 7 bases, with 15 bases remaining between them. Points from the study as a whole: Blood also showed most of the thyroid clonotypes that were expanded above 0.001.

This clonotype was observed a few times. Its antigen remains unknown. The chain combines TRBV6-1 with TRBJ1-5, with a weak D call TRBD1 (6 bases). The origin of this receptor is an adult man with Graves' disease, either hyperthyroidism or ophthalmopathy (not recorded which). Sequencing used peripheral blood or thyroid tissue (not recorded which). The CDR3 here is CASAGTLNQPQHF. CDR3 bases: TGTGCCAGCGCCGGGACACTAAACCAGCCCCAGCATTTT.